This T cell receptor (beta chain) came from a study of cytomegalovirus exposure and HLA in healthy donors. Overall study context: An earlier analysis identified under 130 million unique TCR beta sequences in approximately 190 million T cells. A preliminary data release comprised roughly 80 million unique TCRs obtained from HLA-typed donors. Study observations and caveats: The majority of CMV-associated TCR beta chains were reported as apparently HLA-restricted in a later analysis. Researchers counted roughly 150 TCR beta chains as cytomegalovirus-associated.

PCR primers comprised 60 Vbeta and 13 Jbeta primers. Using immunoSEQ multiplex PCR, the repertoire was profiled, and TCRdb retains in-frame clones only, with some absent. The sample lists fewer than 80,000 clones; about 81% were seen once. Losses at the gene ends were 3 bases for V and 0 bases for J; bases not matched to a gene: 14. This CDR3 has 19 residues. Germline CDR1 is MGHRA and CDR2 is YSYEKL. Worth noting for this clone: Antigen: not known.

J is TRBJ1-5 and V is TRBV4-1, with 7 bases that match TRBD1. The source of this sequence is a woman aged 25-40 years in good health and CMV-seronegative. Material for sequencing was PBMCs. The CDR3 region has the DNA TGCGCCAGCAGCCACCCTAGTCCGAGGGACAGTTATAGCAATCAGCCCCAGCATTTT. Translating it yields CASSHPSPRDSYSNQPQHF.